A single sample is the source of the 28 T cell receptor beta chains below, sequenced in a study of OX40 agonist ivuxolimab in advanced cancers. Assay used: immunoSEQ multiplex PCR; TCRdb lists only in-frame clones, some missing. The sample has around 97,000 clones, 80% to 90% seen once. The specimen comprised CD4+ or CD8+ T cells sorted from blood, sampled in a trial of the OX40 agonist ivuxolimab. These receptors were taken from an adult with an advanced solid tumor such as melanoma, head and neck, liver or kidney cancer.

The J gene is TRBJ2-7, the V gene TRBV6-5; D unclear. The V gene lost 6 bases and the J gene lost 4 bases, with 7 bases spanning the gap. The CDR3 covers 11 residues. CDR1 is MNHEY and CDR2 is SVGAGI in the germline V gene. The CDR3 protein is CASSHLYEQYF. The CDR3 DNA reads as TGTGCCAGCAGCCACCTTTACGAGCAGTACTTC.

The CDR3 sequence: CASSFREGPEQYF. The CDR3 region has the DNA TGTGCCAGCAGCTTTCGGGAGGGCCCCGAGCAGTACTTC. The V gene is TRBV7-2, the J gene TRBJ2-7, with 8 positions matching TRBD2. The CDR3 extends over 13 amino acids. Germline-derived CDR1 and CDR2 are SGHTA and FQGNSA. V lost 3 bases and J lost 6; bases outside the gene matches: 4.

The chain joins TRBV27 to TRBJ1-4; D ambiguous. V lost 3 bases and J lost 3, with 8 bases in between. The CDR3 covers 14 residues. Germline V gene sequence: CDR1 MNHEY, CDR2 SMNVEV (reference sequence). The CDR3 coding sequence is TGTGCCAGCAGTTTGCTACAGTCTAATGAAAAACTGTTTTTT. Translating gives CASSLLQSNEKLFF.

This chain joins TRBV6-6 and TRBJ1-4; D is unresolved. V was clipped by 4 bases and J by 7 bases, with 7 bases between them. Germline CDR1 and CDR2: MNHNY and SVGAGI (reference sequence). The CDR3 spans 12 residues. CDR3 DNA: TGTGCCAGCAGTTTCGCGGGTGAAAAACTGTTTTTT. Translated: CASSFAGEKLFF.

The genes are TRBV5-4 and TRBJ2-5; possibly TRBD1 for D (6 bases). The last part of the DNA fits TRBJ2-7 better; the J call may be wrong. This CDR3 is 14 amino acids long. Per the germline V gene, CDR1 is SGHNT and CDR2 is YYREEE (reference sequence). The CDR3 DNA is TGTGCCAGCAGCTTGAGGCAGGGGACCTACGAGCAGTACTTC. This translates into CASSLRQGTYEQYF.

The CDR3: CASSQGRSGNTIYF. The DNA of the CDR3 is TGCGCCAGCAGCCAAGGACGTTCTGGAAACACCATATATTTT. The genes are TRBV4-1 and TRBJ1-3, with D hard to call. The CDR3 runs 14 residues. Germline V lookup: CDR1 MGHRA, CDR2 YSYEKL. Trimming left V 1 base short and J 1 base short, with 5 bases between.

The CDR3 spells CSVGRAKTNNEQFF. The CDR3 DNA reads TGCAGCGTTGGGCGGGCAAAGACGAACAATGAGCAGTTCTTC. This chain connects TRBV29-1 to TRBJ2-1; D is perhaps TRBD2 (5 bases). CDR1 is SQVTM and CDR2 is ANQGSEA in the germline V gene. The CDR3 extends over 14 amino acids. With 4 bases removed from V and 5 bases from J, the gap between germline ends came to 15 bases.

The chain uses TRBV27 and TRBJ1-6; unclear D gene. The germline V gene encodes CDR1 MNHEY and CDR2 SMNVEV (reference sequence). V shed 3 bases and J shed 10 bases, with 19 bases lying between them. This CDR3 region has 16 residues. CDR3 protein: CASSLEGFPLVSPLHF. The CDR3 nucleotides read TGTGCCAGCAGTTTGGAGGGTTTCCCACTCGTCTCACCCCTCCACTTT.

This rearrangement joins TRBV19 to TRBJ2-6, with D perhaps TRBD1 (6 bases). Germline-derived CDR1 and CDR2 are LNHDA and SQIVND (reference sequence). With 5 bases removed from V and 4 bases from J, the gap between germline ends came to 12 bases. The CDR3 spans 15 residues. The CDR3: CASSQQGTGANVLTF. CDR3 bases: TGTGCCAGTAGTCAACAGGGTACGGGGGCCAACGTCCTGACTTTC.

V is TRBV2 and J is TRBJ1-1; D is perhaps TRBD1 (5 bases). The V gene lost 4 bases and the J gene lost 3 bases, with 18 bases spanning the gap. The CDR3 loop spans 16 amino acids. CDR1 SNHLY and CDR2 FYNNEI come from the germline V gene. CDR3 sequence reads: CASSGGGPGGYTEAFF. In DNA, the CDR3 is TGTGCCAGCAGTGGGGGCGGGCCAGGTGGGTACACTGAAGCTTTCTTT.

The CDR3 loop is CASSLEPYSATGELFF. For the CDR3, the DNA is TGTGCCAGCAGCTTAGAGCCCTATTCAGCCACCGGGGAGCTGTTTTTT. V is TRBV13 and J is TRBJ2-2; the D is unclear. From germline, CDR1 is PRHDT and CDR2 FYEKMQ (reference sequence). The germline V and J ends were trimmed by 1 base and 4 bases, with 13 bases remaining between them. CDR3 size: 16 residues.

The genes are TRBV18 and TRBJ2-5; 7 nucleotides align to TRBD1. This CDR3 region has 13 residues. Germline loops: CDR1 KGHSH, CDR2 LQKENI. With V trimmed by 6 bases and J by 5 bases, 6 bases remained unmatched. The CDR3 protein is CASSRDSLETQYF. DNA for the CDR3: TGTGCCAGCTCCCGGGACAGCCTGGAGACCCAGTACTTC.

The chain links TRBV4-2 to TRBJ2-3; D might be TRBD2 (5 bases). From germline, CDR1 is LGHNA and CDR2 YNFKEQ. CDR3 length: 14 amino acids. V was cut by 5 bases and J by 7 bases, with 16 bases left in between. The CDR3 bases are TGTGCCAGCAGCGAGCGGACCCTTCCCTATACGCAGTATTTT. It specifies CASSERTLPYTQYF.

This rearrangement joins TRBV18 to TRBJ2-3; D unresolved. V was pared by 0 bases and J by 5 bases, with 6 bases between. The germline gives CDR1 KGHSH, CDR2 LQKENI. The CDR3 covers 13 residues. As DNA, the CDR3 is TGTGCCAGCTCACCACCGGCCAAAGATACGCAGTATTTT. It codes for CASSPPAKDTQYF. Full variable domain (outside the CDR3, taken from reference TRBV18 and TRBJ2-3): NAGVMQNPRHLVRRRGQEARLRCSPMKGHSHVYWYRQLPEEGLKFMVYLQKENIIDESGMPKERFSAEFPKEGPSILRIQQVVRGDSAAYFCASSPPAKDTQYFGPGTRLTVL.

The chain links TRBV7-8 to TRBJ1-1; D call uncertain. The CDR3 has 14 amino acids. The germline V gene has CDR1 SGHVS and CDR2 FQNEAQ. The V gene lost 5 bases and the J gene lost 5 bases, with 15 bases spanning the gap. DNA of the CDR3: TGTGCCAGCAGCCCAACCGAGGGTACAACTGAAGCTTTCTTT. This codes for CASSPTEGTTEAFF.

The rearrangement joins TRBV4-1 to TRBJ1-5, with D possibly TRBD1 on 5 matching bases. Trimming shortened V by 4 bases and J by 5 bases, and 12 bases separated the two germline ends. CDR3 length: 14 residues. Germline values: CDR1 MGHRA, CDR2 YSYEKL. The CDR3 coding sequence is TGCGCCAGCAGCCCAGGGAAGGAGGATCAGCCCCAGCATTTT. Translated, it gives CASSPGKEDQPQHF.

This clone was counted between two and nine times. The chain carries TRBV10-3 and TRBJ1-5; TRBD1 is a possible D gene (5 bases). The V and J ends lost 8 bases and 6 bases respectively, with 14 bases between them. CDR3 length: 13 amino acids. Germline values: CDR1 ENHRY, CDR2 SYGVKD. CDR3 sequence: CAIGGGEGQPQHF. The CDR3 region has the DNA TGTGCCATCGGCGGGGGGGAAGGTCAGCCCCAGCATTTT.

This clone has a single count. The chain carries TRBV27 and TRBJ2-3; 7 bases agree with TRBD1. The V and J ends lost 6 bases and 3 bases, in that order; junction bases with no gene match: 6. Germline-derived CDR1 and CDR2 are MNHEY and SMNVEV (reference sequence). The length of the CDR3 is 14 residues. The CDR3 DNA reads as TGTGCCAGCAGCCGCCAGGGGGAGACAGATACGCAGTATTTT. Its protein product is CASSRQGETDTQYF.

This clone has just a few counts. This chain joins TRBV7-2 and TRBJ2-7, with 7 bases fitting TRBD2. CDR3 length: 14 residues. Germline CDR1 SGHTA, CDR2 FQGNSA. Germline trimming cut 4 bases from V and 4 bases from J; bases unmatched to any gene: 7. For the CDR3, the DNA is TGTGCCAGCAGCTCGAGCGGGAAAAGTTACGAGCAGTACTTC. As protein: CASSSSGKSYEQYF.

The CDR3: CSVSQGVYYGYTF. CDR3 DNA sequence: TGCAGCGTTTCGCAGGGAGTCTACTATGGCTACACCTTC. The chain joins TRBV29-1 to TRBJ1-2, with D maybe TRBD1 (5 bases). CDR1 is SQVTM, CDR2 ANQGSEA, per germline. The CDR3 spans 13 residues. The V end was cut by 5 bases, the J end by 3 bases, with 13 bases between.

This clone has just a few counts. The chain is built from TRBV30 and TRBJ1-6; maybe TRBD1 (6 bases). This CDR3 contains 14 residues. Germline loops: CDR1 GTSNPN, CDR2 SVGIG (reference sequence). V gave up 0 bases and J gave up 7 bases, with 10 bases separating them. CDR3 in DNA: TGTGCCTGGAGTGTAGGACAGATGAATTCACCCCTCCACTTT. It translates to CAWSVGQMNSPLHF.

The rearrangement links TRBV5-1 to TRBJ1-4; 7 bases align to TRBD1. V trimming: 2 bases; J trimming: 7 bases; junction bases outside the gene matches: 2. This CDR3 region has 13 residues. Germline loops: CDR1 SGHRS, CDR2 YFSETQ. The DNA for the CDR3 is TGCGCCAGCAGCTTACAGGGGTTTGAAAAACTGTTTTTT. Protein sequence: CASSLQGFEKLFF.

The J gene is TRBJ2-7, the V gene TRBV9; D unclear. The CDR3 consists of 16 residues. Germline CDR1 and CDR2: SGDLS and YYNGEE. V was cut by 4 bases and J by 3 bases, with 20 bases left in between. CDR3 nucleotides: TGTGCCAGCAGCCCCGAAGGAGTCCTTAACCGCTACGAGCAGTACTTC. Translating gives CASSPEGVLNRYEQYF.

CDR3 DNA: TGTGCCAGCAGCTCCGTCGGGTTGGAGGCTACTGAAGCTTTCTTT. It translates to CASSSVGLEATEAFF. The V call is TRBV7-9, the J call TRBJ1-1; D not certain. This CDR3 comprises 15 residues. The ends were cut back, 4 bases at V and 5 bases at J, with 17 bases in the middle. Germline-derived CDR1 and CDR2 are SEHNR and FQNEAQ (reference sequence).

This clone has a single count. This chain links TRBV19 with TRBJ1-1, with 7 bases identical to TRBD1. From germline, CDR1 is LNHDA and CDR2 SQIVND (reference sequence). CDR3 length: 14 residues. J lost 1 base, V lost 7 bases, and 6 bases had no gene match. This CDR3 is CASTPTGKNTEAFF. The CDR3 region has the DNA TGTGCCAGTACCCCGACAGGGAAGAACACTGAAGCTTTCTTT.

V is TRBV9 and J is TRBJ2-2; 9 bases match TRBD1. V trimming: 5 bases; J trimming: 1 base; junction bases outside the gene matches: 3. In germline, CDR1 is SGDLS, CDR2 YYNGEE. This CDR3 is built from 15 residues. The CDR3 coding sequence is TGTGCCAGCAGGGGGACAGGGTTGAACACCGGGGAGCTGTTTTTT. Translating gives CASRGTGLNTGELFF.

The chain recombines TRBV6-1 with TRBJ1-1; 8 nucleotides line up with TRBD1. Germline loops: CDR1 MNHNS, CDR2 SASEGT. Trimming removed 6 bases from V and 5 bases from J; junction bases left unmatched: 8. The CDR3 totals 14 residues. The CDR3 here is CASRGQAGNTEAFF. For the CDR3, the DNA is TGTGCCAGCAGGGGACAGGCAGGGAATACTGAAGCTTTCTTT.

This chain links TRBV4-1 with TRBJ1-2, with 9 bases matching TRBD1. Per germline, CDR1 MGHRA and CDR2 YSYEKL. J gave up 4 bases and V 1 base, and 4 bases lay outside the gene matches. This CDR3 region has 15 residues. This chain's CDR3 is CASSQGTGVIYGYTF. Written as DNA, the CDR3 is TGCGCCAGCAGCCAAGGGACAGGGGTAATCTATGGCTACACCTTC.